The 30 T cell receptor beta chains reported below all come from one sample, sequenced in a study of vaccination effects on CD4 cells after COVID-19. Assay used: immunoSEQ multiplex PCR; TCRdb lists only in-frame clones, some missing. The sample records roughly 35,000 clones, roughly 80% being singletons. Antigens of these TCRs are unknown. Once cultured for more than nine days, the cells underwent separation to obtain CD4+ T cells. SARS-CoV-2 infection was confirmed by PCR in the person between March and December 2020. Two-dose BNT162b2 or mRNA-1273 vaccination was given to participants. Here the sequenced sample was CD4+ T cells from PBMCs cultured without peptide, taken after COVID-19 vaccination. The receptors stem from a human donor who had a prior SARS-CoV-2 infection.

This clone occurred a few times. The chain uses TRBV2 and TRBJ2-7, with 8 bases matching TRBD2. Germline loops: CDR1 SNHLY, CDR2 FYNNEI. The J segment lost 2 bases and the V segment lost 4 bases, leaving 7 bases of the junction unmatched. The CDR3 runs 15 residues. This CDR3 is CASSVAGTDTYEQYF. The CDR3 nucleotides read TGTGCCAGCAGTGTAGCGGGAACTGATACCTACGAGCAGTACTTC.

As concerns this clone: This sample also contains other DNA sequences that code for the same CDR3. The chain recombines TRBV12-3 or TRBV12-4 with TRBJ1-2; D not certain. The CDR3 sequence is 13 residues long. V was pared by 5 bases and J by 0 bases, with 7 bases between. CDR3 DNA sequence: TGTGCCAGCAGTCTAGGGACTAACTATGGCTACACCTTC. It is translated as CASSLGTNYGYTF.

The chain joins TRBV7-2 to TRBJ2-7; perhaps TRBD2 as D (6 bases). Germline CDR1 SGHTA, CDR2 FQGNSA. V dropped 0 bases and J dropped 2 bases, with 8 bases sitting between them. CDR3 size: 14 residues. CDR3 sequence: CASSLARGPYEQYF. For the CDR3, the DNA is TGTGCCAGCAGCTTAGCGCGGGGACCCTACGAGCAGTACTTC. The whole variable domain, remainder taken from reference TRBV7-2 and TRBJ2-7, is GAGVSQSPSNKVTEKGKDVELRCDPISGHTALYWYRQSLGQGLEFLIYFQGNSAPDKSGLPSDRFSAERTGGSVSTLTIQRTQQEDSAVYLCASSLARGPYEQYFGPGTRLTVT.

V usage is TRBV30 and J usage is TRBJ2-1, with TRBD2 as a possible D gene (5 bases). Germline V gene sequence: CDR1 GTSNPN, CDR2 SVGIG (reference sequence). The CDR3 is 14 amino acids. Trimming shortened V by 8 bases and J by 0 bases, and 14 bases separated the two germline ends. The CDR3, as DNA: TGTGCCCTAGAAACTGGGAGCTCCTACAATGAGCAGTTCTTC. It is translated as CALETGSSYNEQFF. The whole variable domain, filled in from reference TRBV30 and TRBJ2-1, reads SQTIHQWPATLVQPVGSPLSLECTVEGTSNPNLYWYRQAAGRGLQLLFYSVGIGQISSEVPQNLSASRPQDRQFILSSKKLLLSDSGFYLCALETGSSYNEQFFGPGTRLTVL.

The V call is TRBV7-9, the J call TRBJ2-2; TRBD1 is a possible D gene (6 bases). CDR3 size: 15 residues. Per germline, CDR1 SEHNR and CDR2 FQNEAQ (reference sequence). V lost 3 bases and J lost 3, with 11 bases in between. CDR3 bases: TGTGCCAGCAGCTTTCTCCAGGGGCACACCGGGGAGCTGTTTTTT. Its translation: CASSFLQGHTGELFF.

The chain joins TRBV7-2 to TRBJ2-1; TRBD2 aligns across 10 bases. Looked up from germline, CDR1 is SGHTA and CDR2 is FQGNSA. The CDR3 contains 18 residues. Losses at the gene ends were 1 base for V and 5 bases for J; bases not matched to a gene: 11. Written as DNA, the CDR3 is TGTGCCAGCAGCTTAGGGGGTCCTAGCGGGAGAAGGAACAATGAGCAGTTCTTC. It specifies CASSLGGPSGRRNNEQFF.

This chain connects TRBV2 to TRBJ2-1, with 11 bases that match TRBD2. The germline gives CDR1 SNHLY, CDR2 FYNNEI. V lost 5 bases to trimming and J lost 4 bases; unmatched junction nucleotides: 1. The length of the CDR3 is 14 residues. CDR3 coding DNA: TGTGCCAGCAGTAGACTAGCGGGATACAATGAGCAGTTCTTC. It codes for CASSRLAGYNEQFF. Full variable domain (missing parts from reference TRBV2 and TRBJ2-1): EPEVTQTPSHQVTQMGQEVILRCVPISNHLYFYWYRQILGQKVEFLVSFYNNEISEKSEIFDDQFSVERPDGSNFTLKIRSTKLEDSAMYFCASSRLAGYNEQFFGPGTRLTVL.

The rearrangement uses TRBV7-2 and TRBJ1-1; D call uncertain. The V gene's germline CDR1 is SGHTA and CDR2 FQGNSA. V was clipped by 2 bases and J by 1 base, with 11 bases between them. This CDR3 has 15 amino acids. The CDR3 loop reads CASSLFVVRNTEAFF. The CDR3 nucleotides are TGTGCCAGCAGCTTATTTGTCGTGAGGAACACTGAAGCTTTCTTT.

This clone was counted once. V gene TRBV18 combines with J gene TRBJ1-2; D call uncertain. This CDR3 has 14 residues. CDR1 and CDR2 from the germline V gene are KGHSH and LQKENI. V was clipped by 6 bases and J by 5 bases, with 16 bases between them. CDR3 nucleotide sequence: TGTGCCAGCTCGCCTGGTTTGGGGTCGTATGGCTACACCTTC. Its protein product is CASSPGLGSYGYTF.

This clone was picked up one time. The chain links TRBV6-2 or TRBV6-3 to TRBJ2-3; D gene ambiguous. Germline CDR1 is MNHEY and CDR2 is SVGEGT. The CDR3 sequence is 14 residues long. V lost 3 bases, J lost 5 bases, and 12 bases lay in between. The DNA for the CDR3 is TGTGCCAGCAGTTATAACTGGTATGAAGATACGCAGTATTTT. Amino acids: CASSYNWYEDTQYF.

As DNA, the CDR3 is TGTGCCAGCAGCTTACAGGGGGCTTTTAATTCACCCCTCCACTTT. It is translated as CASSLQGAFNSPLHF. V is TRBV7-3 and J is TRBJ1-6; 8 bases match TRBD1. Germline V gene sequence: CDR1 SGHTA, CDR2 FQGTGA. V gave up 2 bases and J gave up 6 bases; unmatched junction bases: 3. This CDR3 spans 15 amino acids.

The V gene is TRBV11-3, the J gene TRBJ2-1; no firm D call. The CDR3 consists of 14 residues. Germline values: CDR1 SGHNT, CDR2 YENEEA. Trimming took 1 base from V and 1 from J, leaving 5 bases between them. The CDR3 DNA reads TGTGCCAGCAGCTTAGGGAATTCCTACAATGAGCAGTTCTTC. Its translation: CASSLGNSYNEQFF.

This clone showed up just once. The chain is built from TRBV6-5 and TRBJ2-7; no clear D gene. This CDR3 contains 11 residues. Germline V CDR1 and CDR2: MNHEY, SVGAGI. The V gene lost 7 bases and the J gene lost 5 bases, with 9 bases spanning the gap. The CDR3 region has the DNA TGTGCCAGCATTACATGGGACGAGCAGTACTTC. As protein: CASITWDEQYF.

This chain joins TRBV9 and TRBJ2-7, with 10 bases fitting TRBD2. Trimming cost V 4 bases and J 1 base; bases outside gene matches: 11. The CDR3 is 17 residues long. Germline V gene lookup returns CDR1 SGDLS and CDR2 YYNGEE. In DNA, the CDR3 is TGTGCCAGCAGCCCCCGATCGGGACTAGCGAGGTCCTACGAGCAGTACTTC. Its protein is CASSPRSGLARSYEQYF.

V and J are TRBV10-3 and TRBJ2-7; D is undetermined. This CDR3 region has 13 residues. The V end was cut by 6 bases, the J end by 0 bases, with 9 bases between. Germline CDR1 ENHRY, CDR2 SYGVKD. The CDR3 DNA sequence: TGTGCCATCAGGGGTAGAAACTCCTACGAGCAGTACTTC. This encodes CAIRGRNSYEQYF.

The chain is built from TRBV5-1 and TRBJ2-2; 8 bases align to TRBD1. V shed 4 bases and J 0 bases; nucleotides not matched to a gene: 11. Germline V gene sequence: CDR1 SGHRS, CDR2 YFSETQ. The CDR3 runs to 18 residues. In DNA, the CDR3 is TGCGCCAGCAGCGTGGCCCTTGTACAGGGGGCGAACACCGGGGAGCTGTTTTTT. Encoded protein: CASSVALVQGANTGELFF.

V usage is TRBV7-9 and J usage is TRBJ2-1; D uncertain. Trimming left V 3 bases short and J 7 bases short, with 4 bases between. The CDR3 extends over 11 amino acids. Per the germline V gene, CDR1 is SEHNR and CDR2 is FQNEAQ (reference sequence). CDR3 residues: CASSFSNEQFF. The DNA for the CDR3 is TGTGCCAGCAGCTTTTCGAATGAGCAGTTCTTC.

CDR3 coding DNA: TGTGCCAGCAGCCAAGATCATTCAGGGTTAGCCCTCCACTTT. Translation gives CASSQDHSGLALHF. This sequence joins TRBV3-1 (or the pseudogene TRBV3-2) and TRBJ1-6, with D possibly being TRBD1 (5 bases). CDR3 length: 14 residues. V dropped 0 bases and J dropped 14 bases, with 14 bases sitting between them. From germline, CDR1 is LGHDT and CDR2 YNNKEL (reference sequence).

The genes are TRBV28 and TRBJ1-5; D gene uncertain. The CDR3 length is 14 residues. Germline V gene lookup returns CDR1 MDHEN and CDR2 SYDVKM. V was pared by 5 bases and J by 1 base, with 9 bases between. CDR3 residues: CASSPPGSNQPQHF. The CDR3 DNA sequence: TGTGCCAGCAGTCCCCCTGGAAGCAATCAGCCCCAGCATTTT.

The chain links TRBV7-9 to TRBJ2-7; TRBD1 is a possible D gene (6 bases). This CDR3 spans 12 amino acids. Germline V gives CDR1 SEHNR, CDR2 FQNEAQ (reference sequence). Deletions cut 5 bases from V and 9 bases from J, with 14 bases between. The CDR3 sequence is CASSRGFTGQYF. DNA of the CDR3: TGTGCCAGCAGCAGGGGGTTTACGGGGCAGTACTTC. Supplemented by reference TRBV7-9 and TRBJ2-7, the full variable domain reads DTGVSQNPRHKITKRGQNVTFRCDPISEHNRLYWYRQTLGQGPEFLTYFQNEAQLEKSRLLSDRFSAERPKGSFSTLEIQRTEQGDSAMYLCASSRGFTGQYFGPGTRLTVT.

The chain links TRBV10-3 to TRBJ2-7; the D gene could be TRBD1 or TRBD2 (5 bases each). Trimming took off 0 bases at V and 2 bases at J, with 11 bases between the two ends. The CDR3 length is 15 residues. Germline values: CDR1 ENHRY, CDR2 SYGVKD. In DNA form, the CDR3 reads TGTGCCATCAGTGAGTCGACCGGGGCCCCCTACGAGCAGTACTTC. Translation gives CAISESTGAPYEQYF.

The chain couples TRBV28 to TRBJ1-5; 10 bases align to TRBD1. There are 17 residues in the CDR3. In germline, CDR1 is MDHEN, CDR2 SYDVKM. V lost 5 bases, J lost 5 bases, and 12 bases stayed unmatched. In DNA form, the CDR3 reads TGTGCCAGCAGTGACCCACCCGGGACAGGGGATCATCAGCCCCAGCATTTT. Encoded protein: CASSDPPGTGDHQPQHF.

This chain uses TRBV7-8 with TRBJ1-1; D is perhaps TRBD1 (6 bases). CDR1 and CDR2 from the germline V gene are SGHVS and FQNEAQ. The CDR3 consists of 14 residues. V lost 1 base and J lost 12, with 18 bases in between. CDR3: CASSLVQGAFSPFF. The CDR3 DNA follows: TGTGCCAGCAGCTTAGTACAGGGAGCCTTTTCACCTTTCTTT.

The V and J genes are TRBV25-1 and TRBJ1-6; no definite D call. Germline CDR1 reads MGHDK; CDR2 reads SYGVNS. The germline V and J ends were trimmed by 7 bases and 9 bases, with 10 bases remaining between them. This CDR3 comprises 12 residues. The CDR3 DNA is TGTGCCAGCATGAGAGGGAGTTCACCCCTCCACTTT. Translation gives CASMRGSSPLHF.

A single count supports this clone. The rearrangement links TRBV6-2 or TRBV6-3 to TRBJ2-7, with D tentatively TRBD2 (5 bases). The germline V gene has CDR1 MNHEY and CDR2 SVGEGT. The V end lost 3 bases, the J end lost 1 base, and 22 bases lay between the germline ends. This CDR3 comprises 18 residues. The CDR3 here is CASSYYLVWETLSYEQYF. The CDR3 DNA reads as TGTGCCAGCAGTTATTACCTCGTTTGGGAGACGCTTTCCTACGAGCAGTACTTC.

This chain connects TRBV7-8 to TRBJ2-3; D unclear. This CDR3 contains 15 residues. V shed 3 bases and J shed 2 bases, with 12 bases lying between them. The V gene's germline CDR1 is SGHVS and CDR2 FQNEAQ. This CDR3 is CASSFGYTYTDTQYF. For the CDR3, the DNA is TGTGCCAGCAGCTTTGGGTATACCTACACAGATACGCAGTATTTT.

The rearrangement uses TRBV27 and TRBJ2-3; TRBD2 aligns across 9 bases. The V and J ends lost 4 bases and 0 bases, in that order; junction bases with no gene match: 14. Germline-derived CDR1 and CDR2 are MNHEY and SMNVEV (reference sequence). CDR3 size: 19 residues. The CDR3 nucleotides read TGTGCCAGCAGTTCCACCTATGGGCTAGCGGGATTTAGCACAGATACGCAGTATTTT. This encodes CASSSTYGLAGFSTDTQYF.

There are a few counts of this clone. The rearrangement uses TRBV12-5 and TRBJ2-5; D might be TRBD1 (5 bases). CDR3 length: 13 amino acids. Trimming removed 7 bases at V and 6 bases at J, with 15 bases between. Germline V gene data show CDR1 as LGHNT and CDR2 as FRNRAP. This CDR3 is CASADRAGQTQYF. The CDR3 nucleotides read TGTGCTAGTGCCGACAGAGCAGGTCAGACCCAGTACTTC.

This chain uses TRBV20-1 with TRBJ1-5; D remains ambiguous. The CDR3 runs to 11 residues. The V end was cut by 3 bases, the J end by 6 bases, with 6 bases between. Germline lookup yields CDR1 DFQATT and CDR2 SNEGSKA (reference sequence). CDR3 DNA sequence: TGCAGTGCTAGTCGTCCTCAGCCCCAGCATTTT. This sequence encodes CSASRPQPQHF.

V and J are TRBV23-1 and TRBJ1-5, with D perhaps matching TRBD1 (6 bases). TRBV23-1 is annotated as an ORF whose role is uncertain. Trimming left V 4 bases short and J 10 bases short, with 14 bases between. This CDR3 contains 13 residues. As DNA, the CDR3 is TGCGCCAGCAGTCGCGACAGGTCCCAACCCCAGCATTTT. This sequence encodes CASSRDRSQPQHF.